This record concerns one TCR beta chain sequence. Its antigen is currently unknown. It was the library that attached unique molecular identifiers to individual cDNA molecules. TCRdb re-derived calls from the reads in MiXCR, one entry per CDR3 protein. The sample has about 2,600 distinct CDR3 sequences, approximately 45% seen once. This sample stems from a study of human T cells and chemical hapten exposure. Trimming at V came to 2 bases and at J to 8 bases, leaving 9 bases not matched to a gene. The CDR3 totals 13 residues. Germline-derived CDR1 and CDR2 are DFQATT and SNEGSKA (reference sequence). General study points: Because all patients had alopecia, their immune responses might differ from healthy ones. Compared to controls, expanded TCRs made significantly more large clusters of similar CDR3s.

Regarding treatment: therapeutic diphenylcyclopropenone sensitization with weekly scalp DPC. Prior to application of each patch test, blood was drawn. The TCR comes from an adult with alopecia areata. Some clones in this sample may be carry-over from other donors' samples. This table probably holds off-target reads from a library built for another chain. V is TRBV20-1 and J is TRBJ2-7; 7 nucleotides line up with TRBD2. Sequenced material: whole blood, taken before DPC sensitization or 2, 6, or about 24 weeks after (not recorded which). The CDR3 sequence is CSARTGLVGKQYF. The CDR3 DNA is TGCAGTGCTAGAACTGGACTAGTTGGAAAGCAGTACTTC.